The TCR beta chain described here comes from a study of beta chain features in type 1 diabetes. V trimming: 5 bases; J trimming: 5 bases; junction bases outside the gene matches: 7. Germline CDR1 and CDR2: MNHEY and SVGAGI. The CDR3 runs to 14 residues. All of the isolated RNA was reverse transcribed, so expressed TCRB transcripts were sequenced. Measured with immunoSEQ multiplex PCR; TCRdb has only the in-frame clones, and not every one. The sample gives approximately 250,000 clones, 13% to 15% of which show up once; around 0.025% is in the top ten. This sequence was found in a middle-aged woman in good health. V gene TRBV6-5 combines with J gene TRBJ1-1, with TRBD1 identical over 8 bases. What was sequenced was naive CD4+ T cells from blood. The CDR3 DNA reads TGTGCCAGCAGTCGACCCGGACAGGGAACTGAAGCTTTCTTT. This translates into CASSRPGQGTEAFF.